Detailed here is one T cell receptor beta chain. The specificity of this receptor is unknown. The sample holds no much larger clone one base away, and base qualities are not on file. This sample stems from a study of prognosis after radiotherapy for stage I lung cancer (dated by TCRdb to 2020 to 2023). In the study overall: Between April 2018 and January 2019, under 20 stage I NSCLC patients were enrolled in Nanjing, China. Newly diagnosed primary stage I lung tumors were present in about 15 patients, and oligometastatic NSCLC after surgical resection of the primary tumor was present in roughly 5 patients. Every patient was deemed medically inoperable, around eleven because of comorbidities and more than five because they refused surgery. The cohort comprised roughly 12 men and five or six women with a median age of nearly 75 years, ranging from 53 to 84 years. More than ten patients had adenocarcinoma and 6 or 7 had squamous cell carcinoma as the tumor histology. Image-guided IMRT or VMAT was used to deliver SBRT in 3 to 5 fractions at a biologically effective dose of at least 100 Gy. SBRT was not combined with any concurrent therapy in any patient. After SBRT, distant metastases developed in about 20% of the 19 patients at a median of 7 months, while the remaining 15 patients had no significant progression. This study profiled peripheral blood TCR beta repertoires from stage I NSCLC patients before and after stereotactic body radiotherapy and linked the repertoires to distant failure. A total of 40 or so blood samples from around 19 patients were sequenced, with one sample obtained before and one obtained after SBRT for each patient. What the work shows at the level of the full study, not this receptor alone: No adjustment for multiple comparisons was applied to any of the reported P values. Unique TCR clone counts fell after SBRT (median 10,088 before versus about 7,400 after; Wilcoxon paired P=0.011). Differences in TRBV and TRBJ usage frequencies by metastasis status were reportedly observed in two V genes at baseline and in ten or so V and two J genes after SBRT. Post-SBRT Shannon entropy and its change from baseline were lower in patients who developed distant metastases; baseline Shannon entropy was not associated with metastases. Whether the expanded TCR clones were tumor-specific was not determined. The study was limited by its small cohort and short follow-up, and the findings require independent validation.

All patients had node-negative disease on CT and PET/CT, and none had a history of other malignancies or had previously received chemotherapy or radiotherapy. At each of two time points, 4.5 to 7.5 milliliters of peripheral venous blood were collected in EDTA tubes. Ficoll-Paque Plus density-gradient centrifugation was used to isolate PBMCs. Right after collection, samples were kept at -80 degrees C until analysis. CDR1 DFQATT and CDR2 SNEGSKA were looked up in the germline V gene (reference sequence). The CDR3, cysteine through phenylalanine, is 15 amino acids long. The sequence is cut down to CDR3 DNA, 45 bases in frame from base 1. After removal of 6 bases from V and 7 bases from J, the junction retains 15 bases not matched to a gene. Two rounds of multiplex PCR were used to amplify the TCR beta CDR3 region from genomic DNA. The first PCR round used primers specific to each TRBV and TRBJ gene, and the primer sequences were filed in Chinese patent CN105087789A. The second PCR round used universal primers. The Roche High Pure PCR Template Preparation Kit was used to extract genomic DNA from the frozen PBMCs. Libraries were sequenced paired-end with 151 bp reads on an Illumina HiSeq 3000. In the source study's methods: CutAdapt was used to discard raw reads that did not contain the multiplex PCR primer sequences. High-quality paired reads were merged into contigs with PEAR. MiXCR assigned TRB V, D and J gene segments to each contig by aligning to reference sequences. CDR3 sequences were clustered by base quality and sequence similarity to remove sequencing errors. Diversity was measured as Shannon entropy normalized by the natural log of productive TCR sequence number. To get clonality, Shannon entropy was divided by the natural log of the number of unique clonotypes, and that result was subtracted from one. Using the Youden index from ROC curves, the researchers picked the repertoire-metric cut-offs for progression-free survival, and all analyses were carried out in R 3.5.3. The public reads were quality trimmed at Q25 with fastp and then assembled into clones with MiXCR by TCRdb, keeping productive beta chains. A single entry per CDR3 protein holds the most common genes and DNA from its merged rows. The V and J calls and clone size come from TCRdb's table, not from the authors' own analysis. The sample contains about 14,000 distinct CDR3 sequences, around 45% of them found a single time. The leading ten clones occupy roughly 26% of the sample.

This specimen was PBMCs, taken before or after stereotactic body radiation therapy (not recorded which). The clonotype was recovered from a donor over 45 with non-small cell lung cancer. The rearrangement joined TRBV20-1 to TRBJ2-1, with 7 middle bases fitting TRBD2. The nucleotide sequence reads as follows: TGCAGTGCCCACCCTAGCGGATCAGAATATAATGAGCAGTTCTTC. Its translation reads: CSAHPSGSEYNEQFF.